The T cell receptor beta chain described here comes from a study of blood T cells in healthy people across ages. This clonotype was observed a handful of times. Its antigen is as yet unknown. The CDR3 covers 15 residues. Trimming cost V 2 bases and J 10 bases, with 15 bases left between them. Germline V gene sequence: CDR1 MNHNS, CDR2 SASEGT. Study results and limitations: It was held that diversity estimates obtained from one million T cells represented underestimates.

A sample-barcoded 5' primer and a J-beta primer mix were used in a second PCR of roughly 7 to 11 cycles. MiXCR, run by TCRdb on the 5' RACE reads, gives a single entry per CDR3 protein. Here the sample spans more than 1,400,000 distinct CDR3 sequences, approximately 42% being singletons. This sequence was found in a young woman in good health. The material sequenced was blood. V is TRBV6-1 and J is TRBJ1-6; D remains ambiguous. CDR3 loop: CASSESRGQVSPLHF. The CDR3 DNA reads TGTGCCAGCAGTGAAAGTCGAGGGCAGGTCTCACCCCTCCACTTT.